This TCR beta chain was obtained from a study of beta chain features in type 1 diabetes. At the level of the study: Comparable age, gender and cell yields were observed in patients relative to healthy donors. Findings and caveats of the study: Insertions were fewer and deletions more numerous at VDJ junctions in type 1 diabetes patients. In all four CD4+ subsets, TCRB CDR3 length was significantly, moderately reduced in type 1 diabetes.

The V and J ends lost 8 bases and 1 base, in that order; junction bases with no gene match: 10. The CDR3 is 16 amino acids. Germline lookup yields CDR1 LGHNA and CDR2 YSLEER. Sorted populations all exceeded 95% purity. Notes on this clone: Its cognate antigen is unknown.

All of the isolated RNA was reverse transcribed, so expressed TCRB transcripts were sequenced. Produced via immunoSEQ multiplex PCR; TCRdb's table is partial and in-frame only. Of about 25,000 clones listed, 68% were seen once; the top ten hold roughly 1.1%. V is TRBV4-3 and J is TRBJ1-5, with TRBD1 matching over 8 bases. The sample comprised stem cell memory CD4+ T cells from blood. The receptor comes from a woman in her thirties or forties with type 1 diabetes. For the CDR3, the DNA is TGCGCCAGCGGACAGGGTTTCGGAATGAGCAATCAGCCCCAGCATTTT. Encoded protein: CASGQGFGMSNQPQHF.